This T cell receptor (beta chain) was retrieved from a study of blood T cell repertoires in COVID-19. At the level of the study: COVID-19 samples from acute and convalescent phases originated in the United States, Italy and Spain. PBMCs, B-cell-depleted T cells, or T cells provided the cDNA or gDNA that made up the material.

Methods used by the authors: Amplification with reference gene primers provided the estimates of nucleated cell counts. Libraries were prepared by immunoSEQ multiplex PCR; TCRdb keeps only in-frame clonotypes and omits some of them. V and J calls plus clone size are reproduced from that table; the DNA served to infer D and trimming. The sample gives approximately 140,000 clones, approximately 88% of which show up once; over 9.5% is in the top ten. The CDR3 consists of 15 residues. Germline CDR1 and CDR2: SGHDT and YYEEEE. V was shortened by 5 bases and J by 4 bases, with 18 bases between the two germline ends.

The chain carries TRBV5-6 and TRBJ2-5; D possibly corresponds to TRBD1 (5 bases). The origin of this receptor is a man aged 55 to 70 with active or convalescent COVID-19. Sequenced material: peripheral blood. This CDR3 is CASSYHRSGIETQYF. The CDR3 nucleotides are TGTGCCAGCAGTTATCATCGTTCAGGGATAGAGACCCAGTACTTC.